This TCR beta chain was captured by sequencing in a study of radiotherapy plus CTLA-4 blockade in lung cancer. About the research overall: With roughly a third of patients having disease control, objective responses were seen in about 19%.

The sample holds a few counts of this clone. Repertoires were generated with immunoSEQ multiplex PCR, while TCRdb's copy carries only in-frame clones and drops some. The sample yields 81,000 or so clones, around 78% seen once. CDR3 length equals 14 residues. CDR1 and CDR2 (germline): ENHRY, SYGVKD. With V trimmed by 7 bases and J by 7 bases, 6 bases remained unmatched. This TCR was sampled from a human donor with non-small cell lung cancer whose response to radiotherapy plus ipilimumab could not be evaluated. Some clones in this sample may be carry-over from other donors' samples. The material was peripheral blood, obtained from a patient treated with radiotherapy plus ipilimumab. The chain joins TRBV10-3 to TRBJ1-6; TRBD1 matches 8 bases. The CDR3 DNA reads as TGTGCCATCACCCTGGACAGGGTAAATTCACCCCTCCACTTT. Its protein product is CAITLDRVNSPLHF.